The 17 T cell receptor beta chains below come from one sample, sequenced in a study of T-cell reconstitution after alpha-beta-depleted transplantation in children. Preparation of the TCRbeta library involved a method that used unique molecular identifiers. Via MiXCR, TCRdb re-called the PCR reads, giving one row per CDR3 protein. The sample lists hundreds of thousands of distinct CDR3 sequences, around 13% occurring once. Sequencing was performed on PBMCs, taken before TCRalphabeta/CD19-depleted stem cell transplant. These receptors came from a girl aged 2-10 years with congenital amegakaryocytic thrombocytopenia, due to receive a stem cell transplant.

This clonotype was detected only a few times. This chain connects TRBV7-7 to TRBJ2-7; TRBD1 aligns across 10 bases. V shed 5 bases, J shed 2 bases, and the junction held 9 bases outside the gene matches. Germline V gives CDR1 SSHAT, CDR2 FNYEAQ (reference sequence). The CDR3 extends over 16 amino acids. CDR3 amino acids: CASSPTPGQGPYEQYF. The DNA for the CDR3 is TGTGCCAGCAGCCCAACACCGGGACAGGGGCCCTACGAGCAGTACTTC.

This clonotype was detected only a few times. The rearrangement joins TRBV30 to TRBJ1-5; a weak D match, TRBD1 (6 bases). Trimming removed 7 bases at V and 6 bases at J, with 13 bases between. The germline CDR1 and CDR2 sequences are GTSNPN and SVGIG (reference sequence). This CDR3 has 12 amino acids. DNA for the CDR3: TGTGCCTCTCCAACAGGGTCTCAGCCCCAGCATTTT. Translation: CASPTGSQPQHF.

This clonotype was seen a few times. The chain employs TRBV15 and TRBJ2-7; no firm D call. Trimming left V 5 bases short and J 3 bases short, with 11 bases between. This CDR3 contains 13 residues. The germline V gene has CDR1 LNHNV and CDR2 YYDKDF (reference sequence). The CDR3 nucleotides are TGTGCCACCAGCTCCACACAGAGCTACGAGCAGTACTTC. Translation gives CATSSTQSYEQYF. The variable domain in full, with the rest retrieved from reference TRBV15 and TRBJ2-7, is DAMVIQNPRYQVTQFGKPVTLSCSQTLNHNVMYWYQQKSSQAPKLLFHYYDKDFNNEADTPDNFQSRRPNTSFCFLDIRSPGLGDTAMYLCATSSTQSYEQYFGPGTRLTVT.

This clonotype was seen ten or more times. The chain links TRBV20-1 to TRBJ2-1; possible D gene TRBD2, 6 bases. Trimming took off 1 base at V and 4 bases at J, with 17 bases between the two ends. Germline lookup yields CDR1 DFQATT and CDR2 SNEGSKA (reference sequence). CDR3 size: 16 residues. The CDR3: CSARVSGRGRYNEQFF. CDR3 DNA sequence: TGCAGTGCTAGAGTATCCGGCCGGGGGAGGTACAATGAGCAGTTCTTC.

This clonotype was picked up one time. The CDR3 coding sequence is TGTGCCAGCAGCTACACTGGACAGGGCTTAGGCTATGGCTACACCTTC. Amino acid sequence: CASSYTGQGLGYGYTF. The rearrangement uses TRBV6-5 and TRBJ1-2; 8 nucleotides line up with TRBD1. The CDR3 consists of 16 residues. The V segment lost 6 bases and the J segment 4 bases; nucleotides outside the gene matches: 13. Germline V lookup: CDR1 MNHEY, CDR2 SVGAGI.

The chain recombines TRBV5-1 with TRBJ2-2, with D possibly matching TRBD2 (6 bases). The CDR3 loop spans 20 amino acids. The V gene lost 5 bases and the J gene lost 4 bases, with 30 bases spanning the gap. Per germline, CDR1 SGHRS and CDR2 YFSETQ. In DNA, the CDR3 is TGCGCCAGCAGTCGGTCCGGGGGTCCCCCCTCCGGGAAGGGCACCGGGGAGCTGTTTTTT. Encoded protein: CASSRSGGPPSGKGTGELFF.

This clonotype was picked up many times. The chain is built from TRBV13 and TRBJ2-1; possibly TRBD2 for D (5 bases). The CDR3 has 12 amino acids. The V gene lost 8 bases and the J gene lost 9 bases, with 14 bases spanning the gap. The germline CDR1 and CDR2 sequences are PRHDT and FYEKMQ (reference sequence). CDR3: CASCRFEGEQFF. DNA of the CDR3: TGTGCCAGCTGCAGGTTCGAGGGTGAGCAGTTCTTC.

This clonotype has ten or more counts. This chain joins TRBV28 and TRBJ2-5; a possible D gene is TRBD1 (6 bases). CDR1 is MDHEN, CDR2 SYDVKM, per germline. V lost 6 bases, J lost 2 bases, and 22 bases lay in between. This CDR3 is 17 amino acids long. In DNA, the CDR3 is TGTGCCAGCAGGTCCCATATGGCGTCAGGGGTACAAGAGACCCAGTACTTC. Translating it yields CASRSHMASGVQETQYF.

Only a few counts were recorded for this clonotype. The J gene is TRBJ2-3, the V gene TRBV5-1; tentatively, D is TRBD2 (5 bases). CDR1 and CDR2 from the germline V gene are SGHRS and YFSETQ. The ends were cut back, 3 bases at V and 8 bases at J, with 22 bases in the middle. The CDR3 totals 16 residues. CDR3 coding DNA: TGCGCCAGCAGCTCGGATACGGCGAGGACTCCTACTACGCAGTATTTT. This sequence encodes CASSSDTARTPTTQYF. Drawing the rest from reference TRBV5-1 and TRBJ2-3, the complete variable domain is KAGVTQTPRYLIKTRGQQVTLSCSPISGHRSVSWYQQTPGQGLQFLFEYFSETQRNKGNFPGRFSGRQFSNSRSEMNVSTLELGDSALYLCASSSDTARTPTTQYFGPGTRLTVL.

The V call is TRBV5-1, the J call TRBJ2-3; no clear D gene. Germline CDR1 reads SGHRS; CDR2 reads YFSETQ. The CDR3 runs to 15 residues. Trimming stripped 6 bases from V and 4 bases from J, with 18 bases between. This CDR3 reads CASTESSPQADTQYF. The DNA of the CDR3 is TGCGCCAGCACAGAGAGTTCACCTCAGGCAGATACGCAGTATTTT.

This clonotype was counted between two and nine times. V usage is TRBV14 and J usage is TRBJ2-5; D is perhaps TRBD1 (5 bases). Germline-derived CDR1 and CDR2 are SGHDN and FVKESK. The ends were cut back, 2 bases at V and 4 bases at J, with 14 bases in the middle. CDR3 length: 15 amino acids. For the CDR3, the DNA is TGTGCCAGCAGCCAAAAGACAGCCTCCCCAGAGACCCAGTACTTC. Protein sequence: CASSQKTASPETQYF. Together with reference TRBV14 and TRBJ2-5, the CDR3 gives the full variable domain: EAGVTQFPSHSVIEKGQTVTLRCDPISGHDNLYWYRRVMGKEIKFLLHFVKESKQDESGMPNNRFLAERTGGTYSTLKVQPAELEDSGVYFCASSQKTASPETQYFGPGTRLLVL.

This clonotype was seen repeatedly, ten times or more. J is TRBJ1-2 and V is TRBV5-1; tentatively, D is TRBD1 (5 bases). CDR3 size: 15 residues. With 2 bases removed from V and 4 bases from J, the gap between germline ends came to 15 bases. CDR1 SGHRS and CDR2 YFSETQ come from the germline V gene. The CDR3 region is CASSFTPQGGYGYTF. DNA of the CDR3: TGCGCCAGCAGCTTTACTCCCCAGGGAGGCTATGGCTACACCTTC.

This clonotype was seen more than once but under ten times. The chain couples TRBV7-9 to TRBJ2-5; 7 bases fit TRBD1. CDR1 is SEHNR and CDR2 is FQNEAQ in the germline V gene (reference sequence). With 4 bases clipped from V and 2 bases from J, the junction kept 7 bases outside the gene matches. This CDR3 is 15 amino acids long. The DNA for the CDR3 is TGTGCCAGCAGCTCAAGGGGGACAGAGCAAGAGACCCAGTACTTC. The encoded protein is CASSSRGTEQETQYF. The full variable domain, rest sourced from reference TRBV7-9 and TRBJ2-5, is DTGVSQNPRHKITKRGQNVTFRCDPISEHNRLYWYRQTLGQGPEFLTYFQNEAQLEKSRLLSDRFSAERPKGSFSTLEIQRTEQGDSAMYLCASSSRGTEQETQYFGPGTRLLVL.

This clonotype was counted ten times or more. V is TRBV12-3 or TRBV12-4 and J is TRBJ2-7; the D is unclear. The CDR3 length is 13 residues. Trimming stripped 3 bases from V and 0 bases from J, with 6 bases between. CDR3 sequence reads: CASSFLPSYEQYF. The CDR3 DNA follows: TGTGCCAGCAGTTTTTTGCCCTCCTACGAGCAGTACTTC.

This clonotype was counted at least ten times. The chain is built from TRBV12-3 or TRBV12-4 and TRBJ2-5, with D possibly called TRBD1 or TRBD2 (5 bases each). This CDR3 comprises 13 residues. V dropped 6 bases and J dropped 3 bases, with 11 bases sitting between them. The CDR3 DNA reads TGTGCCAGCAGGTTTGGGGGAGAAGAGACCCAGTACTTC. Translated, it gives CASRFGGEETQYF.

This clonotype was seen a few times. Here the CDR3 DNA reads TGCAGCGTTGAAGGGCTAGCGGGTCCCTACAATGAGCAGTTCTTC. Translating it yields CSVEGLAGPYNEQFF. V is TRBV29-1 and J is TRBJ2-1; 8 nucleotides line up with TRBD2. The CDR3 is 15 residues long. V was clipped by 1 base and J by 2 bases; unmatched bases: 4. The germline CDR1 and CDR2 sequences are SQVTM and ANQGSEA.

This clonotype was detected a few times. This chain joins TRBV28 and TRBJ2-7, with 7 bases lining up with TRBD1. CDR1 and CDR2 (germline): MDHEN, SYDVKM. The CDR3 runs 15 residues. V lost 3 bases and J lost 0; bases outside the gene matches: 5. The CDR3 protein is CASSLETGSSYEQYF. The CDR3 nucleotides are TGTGCCAGCAGTTTGGAGACAGGGAGCTCCTACGAGCAGTACTTC.